This is a list of T cell receptor beta chains from one sample in a study of cytomegalovirus exposure and HLA in healthy donors. Sequencing used immunoSEQ multiplex PCR; TCRdb keeps in-frame clones, though not all of them. The repertoire holds roughly 120,000 clones, with around 70% as singletons. Material: PBMCs. Receptors originate from a woman between 35 and 50 years old in good health and CMV-seropositive. Each CDR3 is given with its conserved first and last residue. Each record gives: V gene, D gene, CDR3 protein. D genes are given only for firm matches.

>TRBV5-1|NA
CASSQGADAEAFF
>TRBV5-4|NA
CASSLQGRDTQYF
>TRBV9|NA
CASSVRGVDEQFF
>TRBV7-7|TRBD2
CASSTSGEGGETQYF
>TRBV9|TRBD1
CASSASDRGNEQYF
>TRBV2|NA
CASSTGLTAYNEQFF
>TRBV19|NA
CATETDSNTGELFF
>TRBV4-3|TRBD1
CASSPGQGGYGYTF
>TRBV4-3|NA
CASSPAVGQGWPGELFF
>TRBV7-7|NA
CASSSGAGANVLTF
>TRBV7-9|NA
CASSLVDRDTEAFF
>TRBV18|NA
CASSPPGSGLPHGQFF
>TRBV18|TRBD1
CASSPDRDTEAFF
>TRBV7-2|TRBD2
CASSSSTSGGQETQYF
>TRBV21-1|NA
CASSNRAGTGELFF
>TRBV4-1|TRBD1
CASSQDPQGASQYF
>TRBV9|NA
CASSVRSGSYEQYF
>TRBV7-2|NA
CASSLGWGRTNTGELFF
>TRBV2|NA
CASRDSGGAYNEQFF
>TRBV11-2|NA
CASSARGLAQETQYF
>TRBV13|TRBD1
CASSLVRGREDTEAFF
>TRBV5-1|NA
CASSLPGANTEAFF
>TRBV25-1|TRBD2
CASSAPGTSGYEQYF
>TRBV5-5|TRBD1
CASSFGPRGQTEAFF
>TRBV7-9|NA
CAQDRYMNTEAFF
>TRBV19|NA
CASSIDIYGYTF
>TRBV7-2|TRBD2
CASSSLAGGHETQYF
>TRBV11-2|NA
CASSSYVDSPLHF
>TRBV7-2|TRBD1
CASSFRDRVHEQYF
>TRBV6-6|TRBD1
CASSYSTGHSYEQYF
>TRBV7-2|TRBD1
CASRRGQVMNTEAFF
>TRBV29-1|TRBD2
CSARDYLYNEQFF
>TRBV6-6|NA
CASRSRVGGGDEAFF
>TRBV2|NA
CASSLEGGETQYF
>TRBV6-5|TRBD1
CASREEGAANEKLFF
>TRBV6-1|NA
CASSEMFGGTTDTQYF
>TRBV5-1|NA
CASSLDRVPDTQYF
>TRBV5-8|TRBD1
CASSLEGGPTDTQYF
>TRBV29-1|TRBD2
CSVEDPVGGGSYNEQFF
>TRBV21-1|NA
CASSKAGYEAFF
>TRBV7-6|TRBD1
CASSLTRQGSSEQYF
>TRBV9|NA
CASSARSGTANLDEQYF
>TRBV5-1|TRBD1
CASSLGTGEETQYF
>TRBV6-5|NA
CASSYGAGYGYTF